The subject of this entry is one T cell receptor beta chain. Its specificity is not known. The sample originates from a study of T-cell reconstitution after alpha-beta-depleted transplantation in children. The study's findings and limits: Most T-cell counts and diversity one year after the transplant came from T cells that were newly produced. Diversity of TCRbeta at day 60 was high in some patients, arising from surviving recipient T cells and thymic progenitors.

Unique molecular identifiers were used in preparing the TCRbeta library. TCRdb re-called the PCR reads with MiXCR, one entry per CDR3 protein. The repertoire holds about 830,000 distinct CDR3 sequences, with 16% as singletons. The CDR3 is made up of 18 amino acids. J lost 2 bases, V lost 5 bases, and 8 bases had no gene match. The V gene's germline CDR1 is PRHDT and CDR2 FYEKMQ (reference sequence). The clonotype comes from a male patient younger than 18 who had a stem cell transplant for acute lymphoblastic leukemia, so the T cells may come from the graft donor. Sequenced here: PBMCs, mostly from graft donor cells, sampled 360 days after TCRalphabeta/CD19-depleted stem cell transplant. The chain joins TRBV13 to TRBJ2-6; 11 nucleotides agree with TRBD1. The CDR3 is CASSPRDRGEPGANVLTF. For the CDR3, the DNA is TGTGCCAGCAGCCCTCGGGACAGGGGGGAACCTGGGGCCAACGTCCTGACTTTC.